Shown below are 32 T cell receptor beta chains from a single sample sequenced in a study of human T cells and chemical hapten exposure. Time point of the sample: patch test 1, 2 weeks after DPC sensitization. Indicated treatment: therapeutic diphenylcyclopropenone sensitization with weekly scalp DPC. Each CDR3 protein is one row after TCRdb ran MiXCR on the RACE reads. Of approximately 82,000 distinct CDR3 sequences in the sample, about 10% were seen once. The sequences come from whole blood, collected in connection with sensitization to the hapten diphenylcyclopropenone (DPC). The receptors derive from a woman aged 60-70 years with alopecia areata. Some clones in this sample may be carry-over from other donors' samples.

V usage is TRBV3-1 and J usage is TRBJ2-3; 9 bases agree with TRBD2. Germline V CDR1 and CDR2: LGHDT, YNNKEL (reference sequence). The length of the CDR3 is 18 residues. J was trimmed by 0 bases and V by 1 base; bases with no gene match: 8. The CDR3 here is CASSQASGGTSSTDTQYF. The CDR3 nucleotides read TGTGCCAGCAGCCAAGCAAGCGGGGGGACATCTAGCACAGATACGCAGTATTTT.

This chain links TRBV4-1 with TRBJ2-7; 8 nucleotides agree with TRBD2. V dropped 3 bases and J dropped 2; count of bases not matched to a gene: 9. Germline-derived CDR1 and CDR2 are MGHRA and YSYEKL. The CDR3 extends over 16 amino acids. The CDR3 reads CASSQHASGGPYEQYF. The CDR3 region has the DNA TGCGCCAGCAGCCAGCACGCCAGCGGGGGACCCTACGAGCAGTACTTC.

This clonotype appeared many times. The genes are TRBV20-1 and TRBJ2-7; 11 nucleotides line up with TRBD1. The CDR3 contains 13 residues. Germline V lookup: CDR1 DFQATT, CDR2 SNEGSKA (reference sequence). The CDR3 sequence is CSPGQGAPYEQYF. CDR3 in DNA: TGCAGCCCCGGACAGGGGGCCCCCTACGAGCAGTACTTC.

A few counts support this clonotype. The chain joins TRBV18 to TRBJ1-3, with a weak D call TRBD1 (5 bases). Germline values: CDR1 KGHSH, CDR2 LQKENI. Between the trimmed V and J ends, which lost 3 bases and 2 bases, there was a span of 17 bases. CDR3 length equals 17 residues. CDR3 DNA sequence: TGTGCCAGCTCACCGATTCCAGGGATAACCACTGGAAACACCATATATTTT. This encodes CASSPIPGITTGNTIYF.

The chain has TRBV7-3 and TRBJ2-2, with D perhaps TRBD2 (5 bases). Germline assignment: CDR1 SGHTA and CDR2 FQGTGA. The CDR3 length is 15 residues. Trimming shortened V by 4 bases and J by 0 bases, and 9 bases separated the two germline ends. CDR3 in amino acids: CASSSTGANTGELFF. The CDR3 region has the DNA TGTGCCAGCAGCTCAACCGGGGCGAACACCGGGGAGCTGTTTTTT.

This clonotype showed up just a few times. The chain recombines TRBV7-3 with TRBJ1-5, with D unresolved. This CDR3 is built from 13 residues. The ends were cut back, 4 bases at V and 7 bases at J, with 11 bases in the middle. From germline, CDR1 is SGHTA and CDR2 FQGTGA. CDR3 residues: CASSWAVEQPQHF. The CDR3 DNA is TGTGCCAGCAGCTGGGCGGTTGAACAGCCCCAGCATTTT.

This clonotype was recorded many times. The chain couples TRBV6-1 to TRBJ2-7, with TRBD1 as a possible D gene (6 bases). The CDR3 runs to 13 residues. Trimming removed 7 bases at V and 1 base at J, with 11 bases between. Germline CDR1 reads MNHNS; CDR2 reads SASEGT. DNA of the CDR3: TGTGCCAGCACTACGACAGGATCCTACGAGCAGTACTTC. Its translation: CASTTTGSYEQYF.

This rearrangement joins TRBV28 to TRBJ1-5; possible D gene TRBD1, 6 bases. Trimming pared 8 bases from V and 3 bases from J, leaving 8 bases between. The germline V gene encodes CDR1 MDHEN and CDR2 SYDVKM. CDR3 length: 12 amino acids. For the CDR3, the DNA is TGTGCCAGCGGACAGAACAATCAGCCCCAGCATTTT. Translation: CASGQNNQPQHF.

The genes are TRBV20-1 and TRBJ2-5; tentatively, D is TRBD2 (5 bases). From germline, CDR1 is DFQATT and CDR2 SNEGSKA (reference sequence). The CDR3 contains 15 residues. Trimming removed 6 bases from V and 3 bases from J, with 20 bases in between. DNA of the CDR3: TGCAGTGCCCGAGATCCGACACCGGGGAAAGAGACCCAGTACTTC. Protein sequence: CSARDPTPGKETQYF.

This clonotype occurred a few times. The CDR3 here is CASSLGLNTGELFF. The CDR3 DNA follows: TGTGCCAGCAGCTTAGGGCTAAACACCGGGGAGCTGTTTTTT. The chain has TRBV11-3 and TRBJ2-2; no definite D call. V lost 1 base, J lost 2 bases, and 5 bases lay in between. The CDR3 loop spans 14 amino acids. Germline V gene data show CDR1 as SGHNT and CDR2 as YENEEA.

This clonotype was detected ten times or more. V and J are TRBV29-1 and TRBJ2-1; 8 nucleotides line up with TRBD1. With 7 bases clipped from V and 4 bases from J, the junction kept 6 bases outside the gene matches. Germline V lookup: CDR1 SQVTM, CDR2 ANQGSEA. The CDR3 loop spans 13 amino acids. The CDR3, as DNA: TGCAGCGCCAGACAGGGGTCTTACAATGAGCAGTTCTTC. Amino acid sequence: CSARQGSYNEQFF.

This clonotype showed up just a few times. The V call is TRBV19, the J call TRBJ1-2; TRBD1 matches 7 bases. Germline V gene sequence: CDR1 LNHDA, CDR2 SQIVND (reference sequence). With 3 bases clipped from V and 5 bases from J, the junction kept 15 bases outside the gene matches. CDR3 length: 17 residues. CDR3 sequence: CASSMAFSGTAIYGYTF. The CDR3 DNA is TGTGCCAGTAGTATGGCCTTCTCCGGGACAGCTATTTATGGCTACACCTTC.

This clonotype appeared a few times. This rearrangement joins TRBV11-2 to TRBJ1-1; a possible D gene is TRBD1 (5 bases). The germline V gene has CDR1 SGHAT and CDR2 FQNNGV. This CDR3 region has 14 residues. V dropped 2 bases and J dropped 4 bases, with 11 bases sitting between them. The CDR3 DNA sequence: TGTGCCAGCAGCTTACCTGGGGGACTCACTGAAGCTTTCTTT. Its translation: CASSLPGGLTEAFF.

This clonotype has more than one count but fewer than ten. This chain links TRBV12-3 or TRBV12-4 with TRBJ1-1; maybe TRBD1 (5 bases). The germline V and J ends were trimmed by 5 bases and 4 bases, with 17 bases remaining between them. The CDR3 is made up of 15 amino acids. The DNA for the CDR3 is TGTGCCAGCAGTCAACTTATAAGGGGAGGCACTGAAGCTTTCTTT. It encodes CASSQLIRGGTEAFF.

This clonotype was recorded at least ten times. The rearrangement links TRBV11-2 to TRBJ1-2; D is unresolved. The CDR3 contains 13 residues. Germline V gene data show CDR1 as SGHAT and CDR2 as FQNNGV. V was cut by 5 bases and J by 1 base, with 8 bases left in between. Here the CDR3 DNA reads TGTGCCAGCAGCAAACAGATTAACTATGGCTACACCTTC. Encoded protein: CASSKQINYGYTF.

The chain recombines TRBV5-4 with TRBJ2-2; D gene ambiguous. The CDR3 spans 17 residues. Trimming removed 1 base at V and 0 bases at J, with 13 bases between. CDR1 and CDR2 (germline): SGHNT, YYREEE (reference sequence). The CDR3 reads CASSLNWGSANTGELFF. CDR3 nucleotide sequence: TGTGCCAGCAGCTTGAACTGGGGATCCGCGAACACCGGGGAGCTGTTTTTT.

Ten or more counts support this clonotype. The gene calls are TRBV29-1 and TRBJ2-7, with D maybe TRBD2 (5 bases). Per germline, CDR1 SQVTM and CDR2 ANQGSEA. The CDR3 is made up of 12 amino acids. V was pared by 8 bases and J by 3 bases, with 14 bases between. The CDR3 reads CSTSVGVYEQYF. In DNA, the CDR3 is TGCAGCACATCGGTCGGGGTCTACGAGCAGTACTTC.

This clonotype has at least ten counts. The chain recombines TRBV12-3 or TRBV12-4 with TRBJ1-5, with 10 bases identical to TRBD1. The CDR3 consists of 13 residues. The J segment lost 7 bases and the V segment lost 5 bases, leaving 2 bases of the junction unmatched. The CDR3, as DNA: TGTGCCAGCAGTCGGGACAGGGGACAGCCCCAGCATTTT. This gives the protein CASSRDRGQPQHF.

The chain combines TRBV2 with TRBJ2-1, with D unresolved. V gave up 0 bases and J gave up 7 bases, with 19 bases separating them. Germline CDR1 reads SNHLY; CDR2 reads FYNNEI. The CDR3 consists of 17 residues. The CDR3 nucleotides read TGTGCCAGCAGTGAAGCACGCGAGGCCACTCCTACAAATGAGCAGTTCTTC. Translating it yields CASSEAREATPTNEQFF.

The J gene is TRBJ2-7, the V gene TRBV5-1; 7 bases are shared with TRBD1. Trimming took 3 bases from V and 4 from J; bases not matched to a gene: 10. Germline V gene lookup returns CDR1 SGHRS and CDR2 YFSETQ. The CDR3 spans 15 residues. Here the CDR3 DNA reads TGCGCCAGCAGCTCGGGACAGTCGAGGGGGTACGAGCAGTACTTC. Translating it yields CASSSGQSRGYEQYF. Supplemented by reference TRBV5-1 and TRBJ2-7, the full variable domain reads KAGVTQTPRYLIKTRGQQVTLSCSPISGHRSVSWYQQTPGQGLQFLFEYFSETQRNKGNFPGRFSGRQFSNSRSEMNVSTLELGDSALYLCASSSGQSRGYEQYFGPGTRLTVT.

This chain uses TRBV2 with TRBJ2-7; D perhaps matches TRBD2 (6 bases). The germline V gene has CDR1 SNHLY and CDR2 FYNNEI. Trimming removed 9 bases at V and 5 bases at J, with 23 bases between. The CDR3 is 15 residues long. The CDR3 DNA follows: TGTGCCAGTGATGCGCCCCGGGACTCCCCCAACGAGCAGTACTTC. Translating it yields CASDAPRDSPNEQYF.

This clonotype was counted at least ten times. This rearrangement joins TRBV3-1 to TRBJ2-2, with 8 bases aligning to TRBD2. Germline V CDR1 and CDR2: LGHDT, YNNKEL (reference sequence). Losses at the gene ends were 1 base for V and 4 bases for J; bases not matched to a gene: 5. The CDR3 extends over 16 amino acids. The CDR3 nucleotides read TGTGCCAGCAGCCAAGCGGGGGGGCAGGGCACCGGGGAGCTGTTTTTT. This encodes CASSQAGGQGTGELFF.

This chain joins TRBV11-2 and TRBJ2-5; 8 bases line up with TRBD1. CDR1 is SGHAT and CDR2 is FQNNGV in the germline V gene. CDR3 length: 14 amino acids. Germline trimming cut 3 bases from V and 5 bases from J; bases unmatched to any gene: 5. This chain's CDR3 is CASSFNNRGETQYF. CDR3 nucleotide sequence: TGTGCCAGCAGCTTTAATAACAGGGGGGAGACCCAGTACTTC. The full variable domain, its missing parts supplied by reference TRBV11-2 and TRBJ2-5, is EAGVAQSPRYKIIEKRQSVAFWCNPISGHATLYWYQQILGQGPKLLIQFQNNGVVDDSQLPKDRFSAERLKGVDSTLKIQPAKLEDSAVYLCASSFNNRGETQYFGPGTRLLVL.

J is TRBJ1-2 and V is TRBV7-9; 9 positions match TRBD1. The CDR3 totals 15 residues. Per the germline V gene, CDR1 is SEHNR and CDR2 is FQNEAQ (reference sequence). The V segment lost 5 bases and the J segment 3 bases; nucleotides outside the gene matches: 7. DNA of the CDR3: TGTGCCAGCAGCCCCGGACAGGGGAGGGACTATGGCTACACCTTC. Translated: CASSPGQGRDYGYTF.

There are many counts of this clonotype. This chain connects TRBV14 to TRBJ1-1; D may be TRBD1 (5 bases). The germline gives CDR1 SGHDN, CDR2 FVKESK. The CDR3 totals 12 residues. The ends were cut back, 1 base at V and 10 bases at J, with 10 bases in the middle. The CDR3 region is CASSQVYGGAFF. For the CDR3, the DNA is TGTGCCAGCAGCCAAGTGTACGGGGGAGCTTTCTTT. Supplemented by reference TRBV14 and TRBJ1-1, the full variable domain reads EAGVTQFPSHSVIEKGQTVTLRCDPISGHDNLYWYRRVMGKEIKFLLHFVKESKQDESGMPNNRFLAERTGGTYSTLKVQPAELEDSGVYFCASSQVYGGAFFGQGTRLTVV.

This clonotype was seen ten or more times. The chain recombines TRBV7-8 with TRBJ2-3, with D perhaps TRBD2 (6 bases). CDR3 length equals 14 residues. The V end was cut by 5 bases, the J end by 4 bases, with 13 bases between. Germline CDR1 is SGHVS and CDR2 is FQNEAQ. CDR3 bases: TGTGCCAGCAGCCCGGAGGGATTCGCAGATACGCAGTATTTT. The encoded protein is CASSPEGFADTQYF.

This chain connects TRBV3-1 to TRBJ2-1, with 10 bases that match TRBD2. The CDR3 runs 16 residues. Germline values: CDR1 LGHDT, CDR2 YNNKEL (reference sequence). Trimming at V came to 4 bases and at J to 9 bases, leaving 12 bases not matched to a gene. The CDR3 DNA reads as TGTGCCAGCAGCCTAAAAGATAGCGGGGGGCACTTTGAGCAGTTCTTC. Its translation is CASSLKDSGGHFEQFF.

V gene TRBV10-3 combines with J gene TRBJ2-7, with D hard to call. The CDR3 is 14 residues long. In germline, CDR1 is ENHRY, CDR2 SYGVKD. Trimming left V 0 bases short and J 0 bases short, with 6 bases between. The CDR3 DNA follows: TGTGCCATCAGTGAGTCTGGCGCCTCCTACGAGCAGTACTTC. This gives the protein CAISESGASYEQYF.

The chain has TRBV20-1 and TRBJ2-2; 8 bases are shared with TRBD1. Trimming cost V 3 bases and J 1 base; bases outside gene matches: 1. CDR1 and CDR2 (germline): DFQATT, SNEGSKA (reference sequence). The CDR3 runs 14 residues. CDR3 nucleotide sequence: TGCAGTGCTAGTGACAGGGGGAACACCGGGGAGCTGTTTTTT. The encoded protein is CSASDRGNTGELFF.

This clonotype was observed a handful of times. The chain has TRBV10-3 and TRBJ2-3; 8 bases line up with TRBD2. The CDR3 loop spans 15 amino acids. Germline CDR1 ENHRY, CDR2 SYGVKD. J gave up 0 bases and V 7 bases, and 6 bases lay outside the gene matches. DNA for the CDR3: TGTGCCATCAACGGTCTAGCGGGTAGCACAGATACGCAGTATTTT. Its translation is CAINGLAGSTDTQYF.

This clonotype was picked up many times. The chain combines TRBV7-6 with TRBJ2-5; D is tentatively TRBD1 or TRBD2 (5 bases each). This CDR3 region has 15 residues. The germline gives CDR1 SGHVS, CDR2 FNYEAQ. V lost 4 bases and J 4 bases, leaving 16 bases between the germline ends. In nucleotides, the CDR3 is TGTGCCAGCAGCTCCTCCGGGACGGTGGTAGAGACCCAGTACTTC. It encodes CASSSSGTVVETQYF.

This chain connects TRBV20-1 to TRBJ1-1; weak D call: TRBD1 (6 bases). The germline gives CDR1 DFQATT, CDR2 SNEGSKA (reference sequence). V was trimmed by 5 bases and J by 4 bases, leaving 20 bases between them. The CDR3 contains 15 residues. The CDR3 bases are TGCAGTGCTCCGGACGAGGGGGGGTCGGGCACTGAAGCTTTCTTT. This translates into CSAPDEGGSGTEAFF.